Sequencing of this T cell receptor (beta chain) was carried out in a study of cytomegalovirus exposure and HLA in healthy donors. With 2 bases clipped from V and 4 bases from J, the junction kept 4 bases outside the gene matches. Germline CDR1 is MNHEY and CDR2 is SVGAGI. CDR3 length: 15 residues. The PCR made use of 60 Vbeta and 13 Jbeta primers. Clones were sequenced by immunoSEQ multiplex PCR, and TCRdb holds only the in-frame ones, with some missing. In the table there are around 130,000 clones, about 71% of which are singletons. Study-wide findings and caveats: Later analysis identified a missense DCLRE1C variant that was linked to TCR beta V- and J-gene trimming. It was shown in a later analysis that HLA-associated TCR beta chains were more clonally expanded than other, equally common chains.

Concerning this clone itself: The antigen remains undetermined.

The source is a woman aged 55 to 70 in good health and CMV-seropositive. The chain employs TRBV6-5 and TRBJ2-3; 9 bases agree with TRBD1. The sequencing input was PBMCs. Here the CDR3 DNA reads TGTGCCAGCAGTTACGGGACAGGGCTTTCAGATACGCAGTATTTT. It is translated as CASSYGTGLSDTQYF.